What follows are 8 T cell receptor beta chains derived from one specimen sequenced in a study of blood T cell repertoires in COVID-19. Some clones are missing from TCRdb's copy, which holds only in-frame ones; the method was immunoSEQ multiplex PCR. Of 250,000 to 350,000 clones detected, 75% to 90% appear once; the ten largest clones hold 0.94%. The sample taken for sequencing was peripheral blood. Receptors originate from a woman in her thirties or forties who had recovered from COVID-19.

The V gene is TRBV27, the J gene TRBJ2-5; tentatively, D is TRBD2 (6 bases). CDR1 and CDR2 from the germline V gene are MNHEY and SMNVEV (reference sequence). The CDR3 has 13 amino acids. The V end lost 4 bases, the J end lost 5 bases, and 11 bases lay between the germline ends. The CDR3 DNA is TGTGCCAGCAGTTCCCAACTAGCCGAGACCCAGTACTTC. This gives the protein CASSSQLAETQYF.

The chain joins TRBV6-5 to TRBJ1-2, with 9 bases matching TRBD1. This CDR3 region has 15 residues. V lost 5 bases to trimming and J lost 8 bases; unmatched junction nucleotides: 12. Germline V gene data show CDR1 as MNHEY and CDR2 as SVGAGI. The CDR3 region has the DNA TGTGCCAGCAGTAGGGACCTACAGGGGGCGGGAGGCTACACCTTC. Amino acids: CASSRDLQGAGGYTF.

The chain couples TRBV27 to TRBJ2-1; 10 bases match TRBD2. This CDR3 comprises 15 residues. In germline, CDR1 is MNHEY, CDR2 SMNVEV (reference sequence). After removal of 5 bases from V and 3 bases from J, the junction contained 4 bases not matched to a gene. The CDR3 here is CASSPPSGGYNEQFF. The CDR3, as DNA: TGTGCCAGCAGTCCGCCTAGCGGGGGCTACAATGAGCAGTTCTTC.

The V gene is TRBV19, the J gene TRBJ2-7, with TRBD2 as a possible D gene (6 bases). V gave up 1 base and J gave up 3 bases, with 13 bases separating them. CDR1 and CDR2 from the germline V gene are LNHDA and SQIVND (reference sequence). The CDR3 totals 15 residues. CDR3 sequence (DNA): TGTGCCAGTAGTATAGGGGCTAGCGCCCGCTACGAGCAGTACTTC. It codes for CASSIGASARYEQYF. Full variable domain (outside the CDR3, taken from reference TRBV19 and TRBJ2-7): DGGITQSPKYLFRKEGQNVTLSCEQNLNHDAMYWYRQDPGQGLRLIYYSQIVNDFQKGDIAEGYSVSREKKESFPLTVTSAQKNPTAFYLCASSIGASARYEQYFGPGTRLTVT.

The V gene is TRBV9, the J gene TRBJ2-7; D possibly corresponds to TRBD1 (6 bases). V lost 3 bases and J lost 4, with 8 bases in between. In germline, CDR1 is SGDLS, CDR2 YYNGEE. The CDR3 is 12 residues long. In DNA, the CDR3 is TGTGCCAGCAGCGGTCAGGGGTACGAGCAGTACTTC. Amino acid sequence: CASSGQGYEQYF.

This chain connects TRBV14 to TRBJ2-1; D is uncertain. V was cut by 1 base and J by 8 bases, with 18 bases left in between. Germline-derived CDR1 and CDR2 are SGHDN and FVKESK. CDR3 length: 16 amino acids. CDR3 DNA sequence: TGTGCCAGCAGCCAAGCCAGTTTAAAGAGAGGCTATGAGCAGTTCTTC. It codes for CASSQASLKRGYEQFF. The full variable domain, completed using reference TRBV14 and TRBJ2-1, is EAGVTQFPSHSVIEKGQTVTLRCDPISGHDNLYWYRRVMGKEIKFLLHFVKESKQDESGMPNNRFLAERTGGTYSTLKVQPAELEDSGVYFCASSQASLKRGYEQFFGPGTRLTVL.

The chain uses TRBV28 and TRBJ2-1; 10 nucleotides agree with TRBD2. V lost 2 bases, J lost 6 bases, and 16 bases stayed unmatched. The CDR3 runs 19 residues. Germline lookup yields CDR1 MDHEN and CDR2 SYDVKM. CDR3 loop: CASSLNSDWRTSGINEQFF. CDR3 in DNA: TGTGCCAGCAGTTTAAATTCGGATTGGAGGACTAGCGGTATCAATGAGCAGTTCTTC.

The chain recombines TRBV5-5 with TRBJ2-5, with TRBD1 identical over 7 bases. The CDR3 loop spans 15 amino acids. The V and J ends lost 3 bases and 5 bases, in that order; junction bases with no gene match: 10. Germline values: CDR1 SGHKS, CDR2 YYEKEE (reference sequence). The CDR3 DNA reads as TGTGCCAGCAGCTATGAAACAGGGGCATGGGAGACCCAGTACTTC. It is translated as CASSYETGAWETQYF.